This TCR beta chain is from a study of T cell repertoires in cytomegalovirus infection. At the level of the study: From public TCR beta signatures came an indication of both CMV infection and matching HLA type.

Broader study findings: CMV-specific TCR beta clonotypes restricted by HLA-C were the ones dominating the ex vivo response.

MiXCR, applied by TCRdb to the reads, yields one record per CDR3 protein. The profile shows roughly 230,000 distinct CDR3 sequences, 12% of them singletons. This clonotype was counted only a few times. Its antigen is unidentified. This clonotype was obtained from a human donor in good health (CMV status not recorded). Some clones in this sample may be carry-over from other donors' samples. Sequences were obtained from PBMCs.

The CDR3 region is CASSIAALYNEQFF. In DNA, the CDR3 is TGTGCCAGTAGTATAGCGGCCTTATACAATGAGCAGTTCTTC. The chain carries TRBV19 and TRBJ2-1; D unclear. V dropped 1 base and J dropped 4 bases, with 8 bases sitting between them. Germline values: CDR1 LNHDA, CDR2 SQIVND (reference sequence). This CDR3 is 14 amino acids long.